These 24 T cell receptor beta chains share one sample of origin, sequenced in a study of graft-versus-host responses after intestinal transplantation. Generated by immunoSEQ multiplex PCR, the TCRdb table keeps only in-frame clones and is missing some. The table has approximately 74,000 clones, 92% seen once. The sequencing used PBMCs, collected 98 days after intestinal transplantation. The source of these receptors is a human patient who received an intestinal transplant, so some T cells may come from the graft donor.

V is TRBV19 and J is TRBJ1-2, with TRBD1 matching 7 bases. Germline CDR1 reads LNHDA; CDR2 reads SQIVND (reference sequence). Trimming took 2 bases from V and 0 from J; bases not matched to a gene: 6. The CDR3 sequence is 16 residues long. CDR3 DNA sequence: TGTGCCAGTAGTATACTCGGACAGGCCTCTAACTATGGCTACACCTTC. This codes for CASSILGQASNYGYTF. The full variable domain, rest sourced from reference TRBV19 and TRBJ1-2, is DGGITQSPKYLFRKEGQNVTLSCEQNLNHDAMYWYRQDPGQGLRLIYYSQIVNDFQKGDIAEGYSVSREKKESFPLTVTSAQKNPTAFYLCASSILGQASNYGYTFGSGTRLTVV.

This rearrangement joins TRBV7-3 to TRBJ2-2; 11 bases are a match to TRBD1. Losses at the gene ends were 2 bases for V and 6 bases for J; bases not matched to a gene: 5. The CDR3 extends over 16 amino acids. Germline values: CDR1 SGHTA, CDR2 FQGTGA. CDR3 in amino acids: CASSLFGQGASGELFF. The CDR3 nucleotides read TGTGCCAGCAGCTTATTCGGACAGGGGGCATCCGGGGAGCTGTTTTTT. Supplemented by reference TRBV7-3 and TRBJ2-2, the full variable domain reads GAGVSQTPSNKVTEKGKYVELRCDPISGHTALYWYRQSLGQGPEFLIYFQGTGAADDSGLPNDRFFAVRPEGSVSTLKIQRTERGDSAVYLCASSLFGQGASGELFFGEGSRLTVL.

The CDR3 DNA sequence: TGTGCGTCGAGGAGGGGACGGGGCACCGGGGAGCTGTTTTTT. It translates to CASRRGRGTGELFF. This chain uses TRBV19 with TRBJ2-2, with a possible D match to TRBD2 (6 bases). Germline-derived CDR1 and CDR2 are LNHDA and SQIVND (reference sequence). This CDR3 has 14 residues.

V is TRBV5-4 and J is TRBJ2-7, with D hard to call. CDR1 SGHNT and CDR2 YYREEE come from the germline V gene (reference sequence). Deletions cut 4 bases from V and 4 bases from J, with 9 bases between. CDR3 size: 12 residues. The CDR3 protein is CASSHGTYEQYF. Here the CDR3 DNA reads TGTGCCAGCAGCCATGGTACTTACGAGCAGTACTTC.

V usage is TRBV5-6 and J usage is TRBJ1-1; the D is unclear. Per germline, CDR1 SGHDT and CDR2 YYEEEE. The CDR3 spans 11 residues. The V end was cut by 3 bases, the J end by 5 bases, with 5 bases between. Here the CDR3 DNA reads TGTGCCAGCAGCTGCGGAACTGAAGCTTTCTTT. Translation gives CASSCGTEAFF.

This clone showed up just once. This chain connects TRBV1 to TRBJ2-3; the table's D call, TRBD2, has no DNA check behind it. TRBV1 corresponds to a pseudogene. This CDR3 comprises 15 residues. CDR3 loop: CTSSQDSGMRDTQYF. CDR3 coding DNA: TGCACCAGCAGCCAGGATAGCGGAATGCGGGATACGCAGTATTTT.

V gene TRBV29-1 combines with J gene TRBJ1-1; 9 bases match TRBD1. From germline, CDR1 is SQVTM and CDR2 ANQGSEA. V gave up 3 bases and J gave up 4 bases; unmatched junction bases: 3. This CDR3 has 13 amino acids. The CDR3 sequence: CSVEGTGTTEAFF. The CDR3 bases are TGCAGCGTTGAGGGGACAGGGACCACTGAAGCTTTCTTT.

This chain connects TRBV9 to TRBJ2-1; TRBD1 or TRBD2 may be the D gene (5 bases each). Germline V gene lookup returns CDR1 SGDLS and CDR2 YYNGEE. The CDR3 is 13 residues long. Trimming removed 5 bases from V and 7 bases from J, with 13 bases in between. The chain's CDR3 is CASRAGTDNEQFF. The DNA for the CDR3 is TGTGCCAGCAGAGCCGGGACGGATAATGAGCAGTTCTTC.

This rearrangement joins TRBV7-9 to TRBJ2-1; maybe TRBD2 (6 bases). The germline V gene has CDR1 SEHNR and CDR2 FQNEAQ (reference sequence). V lost 1 base, J lost 0 bases, and 13 bases lay in between. CDR3 length equals 17 residues. CDR3 nucleotide sequence: TGTGCCAGCAGCTTAGGGCTAGCGCAACGCTCCTACAATGAGCAGTTCTTC. Its protein is CASSLGLAQRSYNEQFF.

The chain employs TRBV27 and TRBJ1-2, with D uncertain. The CDR3 contains 15 residues. Trimming took off 3 bases at V and 4 bases at J, with 15 bases between the two ends. The germline V gene has CDR1 MNHEY and CDR2 SMNVEV (reference sequence). The CDR3 sequence: CASSFPPAEVYGYTF. CDR3 nucleotide sequence: TGTGCCAGCAGTTTCCCCCCTGCCGAAGTCTATGGCTACACCTTC.

V usage is TRBV11-2 and J usage is TRBJ2-3; no firm D call. V was shortened by 2 bases and J by 4 bases, with 10 bases between the two germline ends. This CDR3 contains 14 residues. Germline V gives CDR1 SGHAT, CDR2 FQNNGV. DNA for the CDR3: TGTGCCAGCAGCTTATTCCCCCCCCCAGATACGCAGTATTTT. This gives the protein CASSLFPPPDTQYF. The whole variable domain, remainder taken from reference TRBV11-2 and TRBJ2-3, is EAGVAQSPRYKIIEKRQSVAFWCNPISGHATLYWYQQILGQGPKLLIQFQNNGVVDDSQLPKDRFSAERLKGVDSTLKIQPAKLEDSAVYLCASSLFPPPDTQYFGPGTRLTVL.

The V call is TRBV14, the J call TRBJ2-7; D possibly corresponds to TRBD2 (6 bases). Germline CDR1 reads SGHDN; CDR2 reads FVKESK. The germline V and J ends were trimmed by 1 base and 2 bases, with 12 bases remaining between them. The CDR3 runs 15 residues. CDR3 bases: TGTGCCAGCAGCCAAGGCGGGGTGGGGGCCTACGAGCAGTACTTC. Protein sequence: CASSQGGVGAYEQYF.

This clone appeared a few times. V is TRBV5-1 and J is TRBJ2-1; a weak D match, TRBD1 (6 bases). This CDR3 has 12 amino acids. Germline assignment: CDR1 SGHRS and CDR2 YFSETQ. Deletions cut 5 bases from V and 7 bases from J, with 10 bases between. CDR3 amino acids: CASSSRGNEQFF. The DNA for the CDR3 is TGCGCCAGCAGTTCCAGGGGTAATGAGCAGTTCTTC.

This rearrangement joins TRBV6-5 to TRBJ2-5; D gene uncertain. V lost 2 bases and J lost 4, with 11 bases in between. There are 14 residues in the CDR3. Germline CDR1 is MNHEY and CDR2 is SVGAGI. In DNA form, the CDR3 reads TGTGCCAGCAGTTACGAACCGTCGGGAGAGACCCAGTACTTC. It specifies CASSYEPSGETQYF.

The chain is built from TRBV7-8 and TRBJ2-7, with TRBD1 identical over 7 bases. CDR1 SGHVS and CDR2 FQNEAQ come from the germline V gene. This CDR3 spans 15 amino acids. With V trimmed by 5 bases and J by 2 bases, 9 bases remained unmatched. In DNA form, the CDR3 reads TGTGCCAGCAGCCCGCACGGGACAGACCCCTACGAGCAGTACTTC. Translating gives CASSPHGTDPYEQYF.

This clone was detected only once. CDR3 in amino acids: CASSQDWDYTQYF. Written as DNA, the CDR3 is TGCGCCAGCAGCCAGGACTGGGATTATACGCAGTATTTT. The chain is built from TRBV5-1 and TRBJ2-3; D may be TRBD2 (5 bases). Between the trimmed V and J ends, which lost 4 bases and 7 bases, there was a span of 13 bases. The CDR3 consists of 13 residues. The germline V gene encodes CDR1 SGHRS and CDR2 YFSETQ.

In regard to this clone: The junction shows a germline mismatch at one end, possibly a read error. This chain links TRBV7-7 with TRBJ2-3, with 11 bases identical to TRBD2. The CDR3 is 15 amino acids. Per germline, CDR1 SSHAT and CDR2 FNYEAQ (reference sequence). CDR3 coding DNA: TGTGCTAGCAGCGCGACTAGCGGGATGGCAGATACGCAGTATTTT. Its translation: CASSATSGMADTQYF.

The chain is built from TRBV29-1 and TRBJ2-3; 8 bases align to TRBD2. Trimming cost V 2 bases and J 4 bases; bases outside gene matches: 11. CDR1 is SQVTM and CDR2 is ANQGSEA in the germline V gene. CDR3 size: 16 residues. CDR3 sequence (DNA): TGCAGCGTTGAATACAGTTGGGGCGGGGGGTCAGATACGCAGTATTTT. This sequence encodes CSVEYSWGGGSDTQYF.

The CDR3 sequence: CASAGTSVGETQYF. DNA of the CDR3: TGTGCCAGCGCCGGGACTAGCGTTGGGGAGACCCAGTACTTC. The rearrangement uses TRBV28 and TRBJ2-5; 10 nucleotides match TRBD2. This CDR3 has 14 amino acids. Germline V gene data show CDR1 as MDHEN and CDR2 as SYDVKM. The J segment lost 5 bases and the V segment lost 8 bases, leaving 8 bases of the junction unmatched.

The CDR3 loop is CASSLEGRETQYF. The CDR3 DNA follows: TGTGCCAGCAGCTTGGAAGGTCGGGAGACCCAGTACTTC. This rearrangement joins TRBV5-6 to TRBJ2-5; D remains ambiguous. Germline V gene data show CDR1 as SGHDT and CDR2 as YYEEEE. Trimming cost V 0 bases and J 5 bases, with 8 bases left between them. CDR3 length equals 13 residues.

The genes are TRBV5-6 and TRBJ2-7; TRBD2 matches at 13 bases. CDR3 length: 18 amino acids. V was pared by 0 bases and J by 0 bases, with 6 bases of the junction left unmatched. Germline CDR1 reads SGHDT; CDR2 reads YYEEEE. The CDR3 spells CASSLELAGGPFSYEQYF. The CDR3 coding sequence is TGTGCCAGCAGCTTGGAACTAGCGGGAGGGCCTTTCTCCTACGAGCAGTACTTC.

J is TRBJ1-5 and V is TRBV4-1, with no clear D. CDR3 length: 14 amino acids. From germline, CDR1 is MGHRA and CDR2 YSYEKL. The germline V and J ends were trimmed by 1 base and 3 bases, with 7 bases remaining between them. The CDR3 spells CASSQVILNQPQHF. As DNA, the CDR3 is TGCGCCAGCAGCCAAGTCATTCTCAATCAGCCCCAGCATTTT.

The chain couples TRBV6-6 to TRBJ2-3, with 8 bases aligning to TRBD1. CDR3 size: 15 residues. Germline trimming cut 2 bases from V and 3 bases from J; bases unmatched to any gene: 4. CDR1 MNHNY and CDR2 SVGAGI come from the germline V gene (reference sequence). This CDR3 reads CASSYRWTGTDTQYF. In nucleotides, the CDR3 is TGTGCCAGCAGTTACCGTTGGACAGGGACAGATACGCAGTATTTT.

V is TRBV11-2 and J is TRBJ1-1, with D possibly matching TRBD1 (5 bases). The CDR3 has 14 residues. CDR1 SGHAT and CDR2 FQNNGV come from the germline V gene. The V end was cut by 1 base, the J end by 4 bases, with 10 bases between. The CDR3: CASSLAGGGTEAFF. Here the CDR3 DNA reads TGTGCCAGCAGCTTAGCGGGGGGTGGCACTGAAGCTTTCTTT. The whole variable domain, remainder taken from reference TRBV11-2 and TRBJ1-1, is EAGVAQSPRYKIIEKRQSVAFWCNPISGHATLYWYQQILGQGPKLLIQFQNNGVVDDSQLPKDRFSAERLKGVDSTLKIQPAKLEDSAVYLCASSLAGGGTEAFFGQGTRLTVV.